This TCR beta chain was captured in a study of CD8 T cells in ankylosing spondylitis. General study results and limits: Disease-linked clones reportedly concentrated significantly in matched ankylosing spondylitis synovial fluid. It appeared that ankylosing spondylitis blood was characterized by a TCR beta motif of several highly homologous variants. A number of the motif variants had already been described in reactive arthritis synovial fluid and blood.

V gave up 0 bases and J gave up 8 bases, with 8 bases separating them. There are 13 residues in the CDR3. Germline CDR1 and CDR2: SGHDN and FVKESK. Using quantitative 5'-RACE with molecular barcodes, the authors made TCR beta libraries. TCRdb re-derived calls from the 5' RACE reads in MiXCR, one entry per CDR3 protein. The repertoire holds roughly 700,000 distinct CDR3 sequences, with around a fifth as singletons. Comment on this clonotype: Antigen specificity is unknown.

The sequenced sample consisted of blood, either unsorted or a sorted T cell fraction (not recorded which). The chain uses TRBV14 and TRBJ2-1; D call uncertain. The source of this sequence is a male donor with ankylosing spondylitis. The CDR3 reads CASSQDGGDEQFF. In nucleotides, the CDR3 is TGTGCCAGCAGCCAAGACGGCGGCGATGAGCAGTTCTTC.